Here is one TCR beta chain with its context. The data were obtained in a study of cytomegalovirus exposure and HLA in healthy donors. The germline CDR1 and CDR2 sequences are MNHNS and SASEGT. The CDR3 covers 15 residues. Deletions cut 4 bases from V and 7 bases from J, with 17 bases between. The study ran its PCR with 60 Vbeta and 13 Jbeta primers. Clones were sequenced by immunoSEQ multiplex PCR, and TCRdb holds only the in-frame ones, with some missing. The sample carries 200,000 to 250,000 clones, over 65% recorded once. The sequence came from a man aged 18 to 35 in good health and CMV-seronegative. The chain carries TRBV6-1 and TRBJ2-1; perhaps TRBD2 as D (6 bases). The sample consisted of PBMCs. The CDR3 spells CASSAGVTPRNEQFF. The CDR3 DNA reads TGTGCCAGCAGTGCGGGGGTAACGCCTAGGAATGAGCAGTTCTTC.